Listed below are T cell receptor beta chains from one sample, sequenced in a study of T cells after yellow fever vaccination. TCRdb called the 5' RACE reads again in MiXCR, with one record for every CDR3 protein. The sample includes around 230,000 distinct CDR3 sequences, 6.7% of them seen just once. The sample consisted of CD4+ T cells sorted from PBMCs, taken on the day of the yellow fever booster vaccination. Receptors were obtained from a young man who received the YFV17D yellow fever vaccine. Both conserved end residues are part of each CDR3. D genes are given only for firm matches. The size field is filled for only some rows; it gives once, few, many or a size class.

CASSSSRDTRRGAFF | TGTGCCAGCAGCTCGTCGCGGGACACCCGCAGGGGAGCTTTCTTT | - | - | TRBJ1-1 | TRBV7-2
CASSKDRASSYNEQFF | TGTGCCAGCAGCAAAGATAGGGCAAGCTCCTACAATGAGCAGTTCTTC | - | few | TRBJ2-1 | TRBV7-9
CASSLKTKSYEQYF | TGCGCCAGCAGCTTAAAGACAAAGAGCTACGAGCAGTACTTC | - | many | TRBJ2-7 | TRBV5-1
CASSQDTNSPLHF | TGTGCCAGCAGCCAAGATACCAATTCACCCCTCCACTTT | - | - | TRBJ1-6 | TRBV3-1
CASSRAGSRNEQFF | TGCGCCAGCAGCCGAGCGGGATCGAGGAATGAGCAGTTCTTC | TRBD2 | many | TRBJ2-1 | TRBV10-1
CASSKAPGIDEQYF | TGTGCCAGCAGCAAAGCCCCAGGGATCGACGAGCAGTACTTC | - | few | TRBJ2-7 | TRBV21-1
CSANRGMNTEAFF | TGCAGTGCAAACAGGGGGATGAACACTGAAGCTTTCTTT | TRBD1 | few | TRBJ1-1 | TRBV20-1
CASSYTTGDIQYF | TGTGCCAGCAGCTACACGACAGGGGACATTCAGTACTTC | TRBD1 | many | TRBJ2-4 | TRBV7-2
CASSLEAGREQYF | TGCGCCAGCAGCTTGGAGGCAGGGAGAGAGCAGTACTTC | - | many | TRBJ2-7 | TRBV5-1
CASSQEPGRDNEKLFF | TGTGCCAGCAGCCAAGAGCCCGGAAGGGATAATGAAAAACTGTTTTTT | - | - | TRBJ1-4 | TRBV3-1
CASSEGLAGWANYNEQFF | TGTGCCAGCAGCGAGGGACTAGCGGGCTGGGCAAACTACAATGAGCAGTTCTTC | TRBD2 | - | TRBJ2-1 | TRBV5-4
CASSFEGSTQETQYF | TGTGCCAGCAGCTTTGAGGGTTCTACGCAAGAGACCCAGTACTTC | - | - | TRBJ2-5 | TRBV7-9